This TCR beta chain was captured by sequencing in a study of blood T cells in healthy people across ages. About this clonotype itself: This may stem from a read error, because a much larger clone lies one nucleotide away.

Germline values: CDR1 DFQATT, CDR2 SNEGSKA (reference sequence). The CDR3 loop spans 13 amino acids. Together with a sample-barcoded 5' primer, a J-beta primer mix was included in a second PCR lasting roughly 6 to 12 cycles. TCRdb itself ran the 5' RACE reads through MiXCR, one entry per CDR3 protein. Of about 800,000 distinct CDR3 sequences listed, nearly 60% are singletons. The clonotype originates from a man aged 25-45 years in good health. The chain combines TRBV20-1 with TRBJ2-4; 7 bases line up with TRBD1. Sequences were obtained from blood. The CDR3 protein is CRTGAQGGNIQYF. The DNA of the CDR3 is TGCAGAACAGGGGCTCAAGGGGGTAACATTCAGTACTTC.